This paragraph covers one TCR beta chain sequence. Antigen: not known. Lesional scalp punch biopsies and peripheral blood came from alopecia areata patients. The sample is drawn from a study of CD8+ T cells in alopecia areata. Points from the study as a whole: There were also resident alphabeta T cells of normal skin sequenced in scalp samples. Relative to normal scalp, lesional scalp, especially alopecia totalis/universalis, showed higher clonality.

RNA extraction was followed by reverse transcription into cDNA, which acted as the sequencing template. Only in-frame clones appear in the TCRdb table, and some are missing; sequencing was by immunoSEQ multiplex PCR. Among approximately 98,000 clones listed, over 55% were seen once. CDR1 LNHNV and CDR2 YYDKDF come from the germline V gene (reference sequence). The CDR3 totals 13 residues. Deletions cut 8 bases from V and 1 base from J, with 6 bases between. This clonotype originated in a human donor with alopecia areata. The gene calls are TRBV15 and TRBJ2-6, with D unclear. Sequencing input: NKG2D-low CD8+ T cells sorted from blood. This CDR3 is CATGVSGANVLTF. CDR3 DNA: TGTGCCACCGGAGTGTCTGGGGCCAACGTCCTGACTTTC.